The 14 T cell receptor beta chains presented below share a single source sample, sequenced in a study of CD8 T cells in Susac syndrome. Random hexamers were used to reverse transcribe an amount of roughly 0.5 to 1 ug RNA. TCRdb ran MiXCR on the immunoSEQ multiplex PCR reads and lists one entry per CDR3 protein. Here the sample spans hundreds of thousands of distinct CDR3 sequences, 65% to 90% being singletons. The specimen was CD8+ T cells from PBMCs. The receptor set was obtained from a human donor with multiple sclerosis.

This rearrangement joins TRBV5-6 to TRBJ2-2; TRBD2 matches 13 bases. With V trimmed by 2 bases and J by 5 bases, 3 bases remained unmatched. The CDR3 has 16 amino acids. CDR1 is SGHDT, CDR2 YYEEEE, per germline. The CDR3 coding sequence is TGTGCCAGCAGCTTCGGACTAGCGGGAGTTACCGGGGAGCTGTTTTTT. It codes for CASSFGLAGVTGELFF.

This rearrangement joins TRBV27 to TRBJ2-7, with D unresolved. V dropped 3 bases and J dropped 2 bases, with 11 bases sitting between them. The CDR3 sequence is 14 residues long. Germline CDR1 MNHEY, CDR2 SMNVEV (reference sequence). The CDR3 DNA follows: TGTGCCAGCAGTTTCGTAGCTACTACCTACGAGCAGTACTTC. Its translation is CASSFVATTYEQYF.

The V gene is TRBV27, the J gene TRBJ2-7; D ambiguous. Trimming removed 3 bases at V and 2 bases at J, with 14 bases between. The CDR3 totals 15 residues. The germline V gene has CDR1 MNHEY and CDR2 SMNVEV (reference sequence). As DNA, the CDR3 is TGTGCCAGCAGTTTTAGCACGGGCAGGCCCTACGAGCAGTACTTC. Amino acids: CASSFSTGRPYEQYF.

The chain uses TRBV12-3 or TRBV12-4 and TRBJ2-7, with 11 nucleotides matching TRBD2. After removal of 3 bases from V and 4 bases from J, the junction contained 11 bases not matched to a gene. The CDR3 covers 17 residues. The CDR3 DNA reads TGTGCCAGCAGTTTTTGGCTAGCGGGGGGCGCGCTTTACGAGCAGTACTTC. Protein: CASSFWLAGGALYEQYF.

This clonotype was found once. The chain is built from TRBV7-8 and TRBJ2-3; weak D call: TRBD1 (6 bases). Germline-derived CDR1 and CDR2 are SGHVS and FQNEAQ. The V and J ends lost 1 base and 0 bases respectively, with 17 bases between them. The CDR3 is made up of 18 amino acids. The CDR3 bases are TGTGCCAGCAGCTTAGGGAGTATGGACAGAGAAAGCACAGATACGCAGTATTTT. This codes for CASSLGSMDRESTDTQYF.

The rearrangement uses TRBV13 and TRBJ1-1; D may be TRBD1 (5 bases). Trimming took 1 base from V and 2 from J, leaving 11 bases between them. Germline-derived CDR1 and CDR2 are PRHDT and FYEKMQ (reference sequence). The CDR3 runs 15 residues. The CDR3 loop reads CASSLAHRPNTEAFF. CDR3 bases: TGTGCCAGCAGCTTAGCCCACAGGCCCAACACTGAAGCTTTCTTT.

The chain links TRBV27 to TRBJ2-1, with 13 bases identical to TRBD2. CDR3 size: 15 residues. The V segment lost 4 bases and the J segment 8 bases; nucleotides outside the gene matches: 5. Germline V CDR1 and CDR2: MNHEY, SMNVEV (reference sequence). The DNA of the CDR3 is TGTGCCAGCAGTTCCTGGACTAGCGGGAGACATGAGCAGTTCTTC. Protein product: CASSSWTSGRHEQFF.

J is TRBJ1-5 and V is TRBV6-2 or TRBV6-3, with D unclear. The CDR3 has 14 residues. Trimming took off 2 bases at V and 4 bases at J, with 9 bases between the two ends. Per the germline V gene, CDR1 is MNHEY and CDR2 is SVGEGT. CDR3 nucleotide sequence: TGTGCCAGCAGTTACCCTGCCGTTAATCAGCCCCAGCATTTT. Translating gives CASSYPAVNQPQHF.

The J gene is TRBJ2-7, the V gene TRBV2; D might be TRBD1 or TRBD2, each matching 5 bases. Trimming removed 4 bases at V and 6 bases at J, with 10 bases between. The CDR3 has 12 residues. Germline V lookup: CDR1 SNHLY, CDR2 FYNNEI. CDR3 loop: CASSGDRPEQYF. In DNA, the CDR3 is TGTGCCAGCAGTGGGGACCGTCCCGAGCAGTACTTC.

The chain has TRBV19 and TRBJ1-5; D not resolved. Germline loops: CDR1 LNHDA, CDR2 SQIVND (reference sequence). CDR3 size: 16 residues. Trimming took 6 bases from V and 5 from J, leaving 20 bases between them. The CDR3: CASSEYWIGEDQPQHF. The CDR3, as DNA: TGTGCCAGTAGCGAATATTGGATTGGAGAAGATCAGCCCCAGCATTTT.

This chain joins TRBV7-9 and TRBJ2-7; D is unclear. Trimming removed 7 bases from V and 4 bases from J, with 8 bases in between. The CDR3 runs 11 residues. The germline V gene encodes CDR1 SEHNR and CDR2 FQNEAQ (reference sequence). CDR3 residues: CASTYEYEQYF. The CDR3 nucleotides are TGTGCCAGCACCTACGAATACGAGCAGTACTTC.

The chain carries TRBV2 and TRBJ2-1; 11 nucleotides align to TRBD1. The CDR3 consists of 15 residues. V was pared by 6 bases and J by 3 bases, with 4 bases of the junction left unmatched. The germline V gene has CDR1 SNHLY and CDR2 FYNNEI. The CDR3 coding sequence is TGTGCCAGCAGCGCCGGGACAGGGGGCTACAATGAGCAGTTCTTC. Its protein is CASSAGTGGYNEQFF.

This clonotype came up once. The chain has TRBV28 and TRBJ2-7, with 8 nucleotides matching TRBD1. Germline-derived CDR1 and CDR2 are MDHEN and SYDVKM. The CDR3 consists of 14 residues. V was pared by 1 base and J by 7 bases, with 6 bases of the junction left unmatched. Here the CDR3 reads CASSLSGQGGEQYF. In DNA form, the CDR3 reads TGTGCCAGCAGTTTATCTGGACAGGGCGGAGAGCAGTACTTC.

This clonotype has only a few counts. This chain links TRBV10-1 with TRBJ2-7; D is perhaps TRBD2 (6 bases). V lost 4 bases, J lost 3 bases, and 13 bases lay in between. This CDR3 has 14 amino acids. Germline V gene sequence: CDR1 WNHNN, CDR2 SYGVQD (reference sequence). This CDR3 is CASSGMVGGYEQYF. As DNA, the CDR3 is TGCGCCAGCAGTGGAATGGTGGGAGGCTACGAGCAGTACTTC.